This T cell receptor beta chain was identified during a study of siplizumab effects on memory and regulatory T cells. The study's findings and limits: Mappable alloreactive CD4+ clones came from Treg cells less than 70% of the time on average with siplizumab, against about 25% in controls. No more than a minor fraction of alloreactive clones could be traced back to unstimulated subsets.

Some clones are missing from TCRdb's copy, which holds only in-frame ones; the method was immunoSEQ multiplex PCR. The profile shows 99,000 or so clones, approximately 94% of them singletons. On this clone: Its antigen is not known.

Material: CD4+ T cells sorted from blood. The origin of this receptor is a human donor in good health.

CDR3 bases: TGCAGTGCTGCCCACAGCGACAATCAGTACTTC. This translates into CSAAHSDNQYF. The rearrangement links TRBV20-1 to TRBJ2-4; D gene uncertain. The germline V gene encodes CDR1 DFQATT and CDR2 SNEGSKA (reference sequence). The CDR3 length is 11 residues. Trimming left V 5 bases short and J 12 bases short, with 14 bases between.